This T cell receptor beta chain derives from a study of blood T cell repertoires in COVID-19 (dated by TCRdb to the early 2020s). Background on the whole study: Collaborator samples came from the United States, Italy and Spain and covered acute and convalescent phases of COVID-19. The material from the prospective study consisted of cDNA or gDNA derived from T cells, B-cell-depleted T cells, or PBMCs. The dataset comprised deeply sampled blood TCRbeta repertoires from subjects exposed to, actively infected with, or recovered from COVID-19. A freely available public database, intended as a resource for researchers studying the immune response to SARS-CoV-2, is where the repertoires were released. The samples were drawn from the first 160 participants of the ongoing ImmuneRACE study and from over a thousand subjects provided by 6 global collaborators. Nearly every sample came with metadata listing a de-identified subject ID, COVID-19 status, age in years and sex. Where HLA class I and class II types were available, the types were taken from metadata supplied by the sample provider, not from assay-based typing.

Overall study results and their limits: Clinical and demographic metadata were provided uncurated, with the amount varying by source and participant.

Whole blood was collected in K2EDTA tubes by collaborating institutions according to the institutions' own protocols. For TCRbeta analysis, collaborator samples were shipped as frozen whole blood, as isolated PBMCs, or as DNA extracted from either sample type. The CDR3, cysteine through phenylalanine, is 13 amino acids long. Solely the CDR3 DNA is kept, with 39 bases framed from the first base. The germline V gene supplies CDR1 SGHAT and CDR2 FQNNGV. As for this clone: The antigen it binds to is not known. Germline and junction disagree at one end, which may indicate a read error.

TCRbeta CDR3 regions were amplified from genomic DNA using the immunoSEQ Assay, a bias-controlled multiplex PCR. The authors' analysis ran thus. Nucleated cell counts per sample were estimated from amplification of reference gene primers within the assay. To quantify the absolute abundance of each unique TCRbeta CDR3 rearrangement, sequence reads were collapsed and filtered. Productive Simpson clonality was computed per sample as the square root of Simpson's diversity index over productive rearrangements. Not all clones reach the TCRdb copy of this immuneACCESS table, which keeps in-frame sequences only. Checked studies attribute under half of the gap to unresolved V genes and leave the rest unexplained. V, J and clone size derive from that table, while D and trimming were established from the DNA sequence. Across this sample there are 68,000 or so clones, with 86% seen only once. The ten largest make up about 8.3% of the sample.

Here the chain combines TRBV11-2 and TRBJ2-7; 6 matching bases give a weak D call of TRBD2. Sequencing used peripheral blood. The origin of this receptor is a man between 25 and 39 years old with acute or convalescent COVID-19. The CDR3 sequence is CASSLDRGTIEHF. The sequenced DNA: TGTGCCAGCAGCTTAGATCGGGGGACGATCGAGCACTTC.